Following are 9 T cell receptor beta chains from one sample sequenced in a study of low-dose radiotherapy and immunotherapy resistance in tumors. TRAV- and TRBV-specific primers primed first-strand cDNA, covering alpha and beta chains. With a V-primer adapter and a constant-region primer, TCRs were amplified for 20 PCR cycles. TCRdb redid the calling of the reads with MiXCR, one entry per CDR3 protein. Of 100,000 or so distinct CDR3 sequences detected, less than 25% appear once; the ten largest clones hold approximately 4%. Sample time point: after trial treatment. The treatment denotes: LDRT plus nivolumab, ipilimumab, low-dose cyclophosphamide and aspirin (RACIN trial). Here the sequenced sample was PBMCs, taken after low-dose radiotherapy plus immunotherapy. All receptors come from a male donor with prostate cancer.

This clonotype was seen repeatedly, ten times or more. The chain combines TRBV4-2 with TRBJ1-5; D is ambiguous. The CDR3 has 16 residues. Germline V gene data show CDR1 as LGHNA and CDR2 as YNFKEQ. V was cut by 0 bases and J by 5 bases, with 14 bases left in between. The CDR3 nucleotides are TGTGCCAGCAGCCAAGACCCCAGACACGAGGATCAGCCCCAGCATTTT. Translated, it gives CASSQDPRHEDQPQHF.

Remarks on this clonotype: A clone one base away is much larger, so this may be a read error. The V call is TRBV7-9, the J call TRBJ2-7; 8 bases agree with TRBD1. The CDR3 has 15 residues. From germline, CDR1 is SEHNR and CDR2 FQNEAQ (reference sequence). The J segment lost 2 bases and the V segment lost 5 bases, leaving 8 bases of the junction unmatched. Here the CDR3 DNA reads TGTGCCAGCAGCGTCCCCGGGACAGGCCCCTACGAGCAGTACTTC. This encodes CASSVPGTGPYEQYF.

Points on this clonotype: A read error may explain this, as a much larger clone is one base away. This sequence joins TRBV25-1 and TRBJ1-4; TRBD1 agrees at 7 bases. This CDR3 spans 15 amino acids. Germline CDR1 is MGHDK and CDR2 is SYGVNS. The CDR3: CSSSEPGGGREKLFF. The CDR3, as DNA: TGTTCCAGCAGTGAACCAGGGGGAGGTCGTGAAAAACTGTTTTTT.

This clonotype occurred many times. CDR3 protein: CASSPQLATPYEQYF. In nucleotides, the CDR3 is TGTGCCAGCAGCCCCCAACTAGCTACTCCCTACGAGCAGTACTTC. The rearrangement joins TRBV6-2 or TRBV6-3 to TRBJ2-7; D may be TRBD2 (6 bases). The germline CDR1 and CDR2 sequences are MNHEY and SVGEGT. Deletions cut 6 bases from V and 2 bases from J, with 17 bases between. The CDR3 totals 15 residues.

Many counts were recorded for this clonotype. The chain combines TRBV3-1 with TRBJ2-1; D may correspond to TRBD1 or TRBD2 (5 bases each). Germline CDR1 reads LGHDT; CDR2 reads YNNKEL (reference sequence). Trimming removed 6 bases from V and 1 base from J, with 22 bases in between. The CDR3 has 18 residues. The CDR3 loop is CASRAPAGTRGSYNEQFF. The DNA of the CDR3 is TGTGCCAGCAGGGCTCCGGCAGGGACGAGGGGTTCCTACAATGAGCAGTTCTTC.

In the case of this clonotype: Given a much more abundant clone one base away, this may be a read error. The chain links TRBV30 to TRBJ2-2; 9 positions match TRBD2. Germline CDR1 is GTSNPN and CDR2 is SVGIG (reference sequence). The CDR3 consists of 15 residues. Trimming removed 6 bases from V and 6 bases from J; junction bases left unmatched: 11. CDR3 bases: TGTGCCTGCATGAGGGCTAGCGGGGCCTCCGGGGAGCTGTTTTTT. As protein: CACMRASGASGELFF.

This clonotype showed up many times. V and J are TRBV5-1 and TRBJ1-2; D ambiguous. CDR3 length: 13 residues. V was pared by 6 bases and J by 3 bases, with 12 bases between. Germline V gene sequence: CDR1 SGHRS, CDR2 YFSETQ. The CDR3: CASNGGYDYGYTF. The CDR3 bases are TGCGCCAGCAATGGAGGGTACGACTATGGCTACACCTTC.

This clonotype showed up many times. This sequence joins TRBV11-1 and TRBJ2-7, with TRBD2 as a possible D gene (5 bases). The V gene's germline CDR1 is SGHAT and CDR2 FQDESV (reference sequence). The V end lost 1 base, the J end lost 1 base, and 8 bases lay between the germline ends. The CDR3 has 14 amino acids. The CDR3 sequence is CASSLGTGSYEQYF. The CDR3 DNA reads as TGTGCCAGCAGCTTAGGGACGGGGTCCTACGAGCAGTACTTC.

The chain combines TRBV5-6 with TRBJ2-3; TRBD2 matches at 12 bases. CDR3 length: 17 amino acids. Unmatched junction bases numbered 10, after V lost 4 bases and J lost 4 bases. Germline lookup yields CDR1 SGHDT and CDR2 YYEEEE. The CDR3 region has the DNA TGTGCCAGCAGCATCTGGCTGACTAGCGGGGGCTCAGATACGCAGTATTTT. The encoded protein is CASSIWLTSGGSDTQYF.